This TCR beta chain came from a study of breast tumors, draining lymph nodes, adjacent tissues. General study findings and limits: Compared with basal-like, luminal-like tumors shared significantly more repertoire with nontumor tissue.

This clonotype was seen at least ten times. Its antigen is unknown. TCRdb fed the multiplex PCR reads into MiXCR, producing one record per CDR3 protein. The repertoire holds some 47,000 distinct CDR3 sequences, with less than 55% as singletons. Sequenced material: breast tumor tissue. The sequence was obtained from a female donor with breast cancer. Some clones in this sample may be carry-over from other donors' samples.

The CDR3 DNA follows: TGTGCCTGGTCAGGGGGCGAGGGCAATCAGCCCCAGCATTTT. It is translated as CAWSGGEGNQPQHF. The rearrangement joins TRBV30 to TRBJ1-5; 8 bases fit TRBD1. The ends lost 5 bases at V and 2 bases at J; junction bases unmatched: 5. The CDR3 is made up of 14 amino acids. The germline V gene has CDR1 GTSNPN and CDR2 SVGIG (reference sequence). The variable domain in full, completed from reference TRBV30 and TRBJ1-5, reads SQTIHQWPATLVQPVGSPLSLECTVEGTSNPNLYWYRQAAGRGLQLLFYSVGIGQISSEVPQNLSASRPQDRQFILSSKKLLLSDSGFYLCAWSGGEGNQPQHFGDGTRLSIL.